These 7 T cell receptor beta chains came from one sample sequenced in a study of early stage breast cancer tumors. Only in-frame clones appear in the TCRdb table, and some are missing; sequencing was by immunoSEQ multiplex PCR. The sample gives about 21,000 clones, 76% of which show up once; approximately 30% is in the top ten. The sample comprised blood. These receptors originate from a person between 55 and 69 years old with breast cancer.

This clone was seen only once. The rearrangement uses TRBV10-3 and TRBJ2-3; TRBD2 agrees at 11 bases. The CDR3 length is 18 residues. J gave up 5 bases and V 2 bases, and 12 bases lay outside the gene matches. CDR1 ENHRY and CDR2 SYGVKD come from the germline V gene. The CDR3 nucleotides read TGTGCCATCAGTGAGCCCACAACTAGCGGGAGCGGCCGAGATACGCAGTATTTT. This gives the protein CAISEPTTSGSGRDTQYF.

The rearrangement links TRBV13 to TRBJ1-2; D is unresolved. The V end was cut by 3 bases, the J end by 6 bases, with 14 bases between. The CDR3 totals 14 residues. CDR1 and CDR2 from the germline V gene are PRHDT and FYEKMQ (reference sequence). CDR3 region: CASSFGLRADGYTF. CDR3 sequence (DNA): TGTGCCAGCAGCTTCGGCCTTAGGGCAGATGGCTACACCTTC.

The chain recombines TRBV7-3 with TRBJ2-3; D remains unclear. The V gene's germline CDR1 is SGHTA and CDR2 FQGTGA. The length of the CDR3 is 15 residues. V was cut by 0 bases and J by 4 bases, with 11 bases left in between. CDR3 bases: TGTGCCAGCAGCTTAACTCCGGGTGCCCCAGATACGCAGTATTTT. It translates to CASSLTPGAPDTQYF.

The CDR3, as DNA: TGTGCCAGCAGCACCGGACTATTTTTGCCCGGGGAGCTGTTTTTT. The encoded protein is CASSTGLFLPGELFF. The J gene is TRBJ2-2, the V gene TRBV7-2; weak D call: TRBD2 (6 bases). V lost 5 bases, J lost 6 bases, and 16 bases lay in between. Germline assignment: CDR1 SGHTA and CDR2 FQGNSA. The CDR3 extends over 15 amino acids.

CDR3 in amino acids: CASSDGGTLVNEQFF. The CDR3 DNA is TGTGCCAGCAGTGACGGGGGAACCCTCGTCAATGAGCAGTTCTTC. The V and J genes are TRBV6-4 and TRBJ2-1, with D perhaps matching TRBD1 or TRBD2 (5 bases each). The CDR3 totals 15 residues. V lost 2 bases and J 6 bases, leaving 14 bases between the germline ends. Per the germline V gene, CDR1 is MRHNA and CDR2 is SNTAGT.

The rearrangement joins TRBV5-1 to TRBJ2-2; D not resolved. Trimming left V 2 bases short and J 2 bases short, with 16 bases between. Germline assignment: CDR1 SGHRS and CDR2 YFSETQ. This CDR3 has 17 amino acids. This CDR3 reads CASSFSGVTANTGELFF. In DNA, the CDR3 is TGCGCCAGCAGCTTTTCTGGGGTCACAGCCAACACCGGGGAGCTGTTTTTT.

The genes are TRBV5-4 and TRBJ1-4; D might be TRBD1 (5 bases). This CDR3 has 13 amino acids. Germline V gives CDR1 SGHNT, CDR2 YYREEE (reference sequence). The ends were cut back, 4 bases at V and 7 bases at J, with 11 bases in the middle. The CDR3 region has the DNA TGTGCCAGCAGCAAGGACACAGGTGAAAAACTGTTTTTT. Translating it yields CASSKDTGEKLFF.